Following are 24 T cell receptor beta chains from one sample sequenced in a study of shared clonotypes between healthy human individuals. The data were produced by immunoSEQ multiplex PCR, yet TCRdb's version contains in-frame clones alone and is incomplete. Among some 550,000 clones listed, 97% were seen once. Source material: naive CD4+ T cells sorted from blood. Specified subset: CD45RA+ positively selected. The receptors here all came from a woman aged 25 to 39 in good health.

The rearrangement links TRBV25-1 to TRBJ2-6; D remains ambiguous. Germline V CDR1 and CDR2: MGHDK, SYGVNS. This CDR3 is built from 18 residues. Trimming took off 1 base at V and 0 bases at J, with 13 bases between the two ends. CDR3 nucleotide sequence: TGTGCCAGCAGTGAATCACCCGGAGAACCCTCTGGGGCCAACGTCCTGACTTTC. This encodes CASSESPGEPSGANVLTF.

The CDR3 bases are TGTGCCAGCAGCTGGGACATGGCCGCCGGGTACGAGCAGTACTTC. The encoded protein is CASSWDMAAGYEQYF. V usage is TRBV5-4 and J usage is TRBJ2-7, with D maybe TRBD1 (6 bases). The CDR3 has 15 residues. V lost 3 bases and J 4 bases, leaving 17 bases between the germline ends. CDR1 and CDR2 from the germline V gene are SGHNT and YYREEE (reference sequence).

The chain recombines TRBV19 with TRBJ1-5, with 8 bases that match TRBD1. The junction had 6 bases not matched to a gene; V was cut back by 2 bases and J by 3 bases. The CDR3 has 16 amino acids. Per germline, CDR1 LNHDA and CDR2 SQIVND (reference sequence). The CDR3 bases are TGTGCCAGTAGTATACAGGGGGCGAACCTCAATCAGCCCCAGCATTTT. This translates into CASSIQGANLNQPQHF. Looking up the rest from reference TRBV19 and TRBJ1-5 gives the full variable domain: DGGITQSPKYLFRKEGQNVTLSCEQNLNHDAMYWYRQDPGQGLRLIYYSQIVNDFQKGDIAEGYSVSREKKESFPLTVTSAQKNPTAFYLCASSIQGANLNQPQHFGDGTRLSIL.

The chain is built from TRBV30 and TRBJ1-4; 10 nucleotides line up with TRBD1. Germline V gives CDR1 GTSNPN, CDR2 SVGIG (reference sequence). With 5 bases clipped from V and 10 bases from J, the junction kept 7 bases outside the gene matches. The CDR3 is 13 amino acids. CDR3 DNA: TGTGCCTGGGGGGGGACAGGGGTTGGAAAACTGTTTTTT. It is translated as CAWGGTGVGKLFF.

V and J are TRBV5-4 and TRBJ2-4; tentative D call: TRBD2 (5 bases). The germline gives CDR1 SGHNT, CDR2 YYREEE (reference sequence). This CDR3 has 16 residues. With 4 bases removed from V and 9 bases from J, the gap between germline ends came to 23 bases. CDR3 protein: CASSGTQLPSRGIQYF. The CDR3 DNA sequence: TGTGCCAGCAGCGGAACCCAGTTGCCCAGTCGGGGCATTCAGTACTTC. The whole variable domain, remainder taken from reference TRBV5-4 and TRBJ2-4, is ETGVTQSPTHLIKTRGQQVTLRCSSQSGHNTVSWYQQALGQGPQFIFQYYREEENGRGNFPPRFSGLQFPNYSSELNVNALELDDSALYLCASSGTQLPSRGIQYFGAGTRLSVL.

Comments on this clone: The same CDR3 arises from other DNA sequences in this sample as well. The V and J genes are TRBV5-1 and TRBJ2-2; D not certain. The CDR3 runs to 14 residues. Deletions cut 0 bases from V and 2 bases from J, with 5 bases between. The germline gives CDR1 SGHRS, CDR2 YFSETQ. CDR3 loop: CASSLAGNTGELFF. The CDR3 nucleotides are TGCGCCAGCAGCTTGGCCGGAAACACCGGGGAGCTGTTTTTT.

Of note for this clone: The same CDR3 is also encoded by other DNA sequences in this sample. The CDR3 DNA sequence: TGTGCCACCAGCAGAGATCGCGGCACAGATACGCAGTATTTT. It codes for CATSRDRGTDTQYF. V usage is TRBV15 and J usage is TRBJ2-3; D ambiguous. Germline V CDR1 and CDR2: LNHNV, YYDKDF (reference sequence). V lost 0 bases, J lost 1 base, and 5 bases lay in between. The CDR3 runs 14 residues.

The chain joins TRBV2 to TRBJ1-4, with D possibly being TRBD1 (5 bases). Germline CDR1 is SNHLY and CDR2 is FYNNEI. Trimming pared 8 bases from V and 6 bases from J, leaving 16 bases between. This CDR3 is 14 amino acids long. CDR3 nucleotide sequence: TGTGCCAGCTATCCGGGACGGAGCCATGAAAAACTGTTTTTT. It specifies CASYPGRSHEKLFF.

In its sample, this clone was seen a few times. This sequence joins TRBV6-5 and TRBJ1-2; 7 nucleotides agree with TRBD1. J lost 5 bases, V lost 6 bases, and 9 bases had no gene match. The CDR3 loop spans 14 amino acids. Germline values: CDR1 MNHEY, CDR2 SVGAGI. The chain's CDR3 is CASSPDRQGYGYTF. The CDR3 nucleotides are TGTGCCAGCAGCCCCGACCGACAGGGATATGGCTACACCTTC.

The J gene is TRBJ2-2, the V gene TRBV5-1, with 8 positions matching TRBD2. The CDR3 totals 15 residues. V gave up 3 bases and J gave up 8 bases; unmatched junction bases: 9. CDR1 is SGHRS and CDR2 is YFSETQ in the germline V gene. CDR3 sequence: CASSYQRESNGELFF. The CDR3 nucleotides are TGCGCCAGCAGCTACCAGCGGGAGTCGAATGGGGAGCTGTTTTTT.

The rearrangement joins TRBV28 to TRBJ2-7; no firm D call. Trimming left V 5 bases short and J 2 bases short, with 13 bases between. This CDR3 is built from 14 residues. Germline-derived CDR1 and CDR2 are MDHEN and SYDVKM. CDR3 loop: CASSRPTDPYEQYF. The CDR3 DNA follows: TGTGCCAGCAGTCGACCGACTGATCCCTACGAGCAGTACTTC. The full variable domain, with the rest looked up from reference TRBV28 and TRBJ2-7, is DVKVTQSSRYLVKRTGEKVFLECVQDMDHENMFWYRQDPGLGLRLIYFSYDVKMKEKGDIPEGYSVSREKKERFSLILESASTNQTSMYLCASSRPTDPYEQYFGPGTRLTVT.

V usage is TRBV19 and J usage is TRBJ2-4; 9 bases align to TRBD2. This CDR3 region has 17 residues. CDR1 and CDR2 from the germline V gene are LNHDA and SQIVND (reference sequence). The junction had 8 bases not matched to a gene; V was cut back by 5 bases and J by 0 bases. CDR3 protein: CASSETSGLLAKNIQYF. CDR3 coding DNA: TGTGCCAGTAGTGAGACTAGCGGACTCTTAGCCAAAAACATTCAGTACTTC.

V is TRBV7-9 and J is TRBJ2-5; a weak D match, TRBD1 (6 bases). The CDR3 runs to 15 residues. CDR1 and CDR2 from the germline V gene are SEHNR and FQNEAQ (reference sequence). The V gene lost 3 bases and the J gene lost 5 bases, with 16 bases spanning the gap. The CDR3 sequence: CASSLGQQGIETQYF. CDR3 DNA sequence: TGTGCCAGCAGCTTGGGACAACAGGGTATCGAGACCCAGTACTTC.

This chain uses TRBV27 with TRBJ1-3, with TRBD1 matching over 8 bases. The J segment lost 0 bases and the V segment lost 5 bases, leaving 3 bases of the junction unmatched. The CDR3 has 15 amino acids. Per germline, CDR1 MNHEY and CDR2 SMNVEV (reference sequence). Here the CDR3 DNA reads TGTGCCAGCAGTGCCGACAGGGGCTCTGGAAACACCATATATTTT. This codes for CASSADRGSGNTIYF.

The chain carries TRBV7-9 and TRBJ2-3; tentatively, D is TRBD2 (5 bases). V was pared by 3 bases and J by 2 bases, with 24 bases between. The germline V gene encodes CDR1 SEHNR and CDR2 FQNEAQ (reference sequence). The CDR3 runs 19 residues. The CDR3 loop is CASSLETIRSIGPTDTQYF. Written as DNA, the CDR3 is TGTGCCAGCAGCTTGGAGACTATCCGGAGTATTGGACCCACAGATACGCAGTATTTT.

V and J are TRBV5-1 and TRBJ2-7, with 7 bases lining up with TRBD1. V shed 2 bases and J 1 base; nucleotides not matched to a gene: 9. Germline loops: CDR1 SGHRS, CDR2 YFSETQ. The CDR3 has 16 residues. CDR3 nucleotide sequence: TGCGCCAGCAGCTTAACACCGGGACAGCCGTCCTACGAGCAGTACTTC. This encodes CASSLTPGQPSYEQYF.

This clone has just one count. The CDR3 nucleotides read TGTGCCAGCGCACGTGAGAGGAAGAACACTGAAGCTTTCTTT. It yields the protein CASARERKNTEAFF. The chain couples TRBV6-5 to TRBJ1-1; no clear D gene. Germline V lookup: CDR1 MNHEY, CDR2 SVGAGI. V gave up 8 bases and J gave up 1 base, with 14 bases separating them. The CDR3 is 14 residues long.

V gene TRBV11-2 combines with J gene TRBJ2-7, with D possibly TRBD1 on 6 matching bases. This CDR3 is built from 13 residues. Trimming stripped 1 base from V and 4 bases from J, with 8 bases between. Looked up from germline, CDR1 is SGHAT and CDR2 is FQNNGV. The CDR3 nucleotides read TGTGCCAGCAGCTTAGTGACAGGTTACGAGCAGTACTTC. This gives the protein CASSLVTGYEQYF.

V and J are TRBV18 and TRBJ2-1; a possible D gene is TRBD1 (6 bases). Trimming cost V 0 bases and J 5 bases, with 8 bases left between them. The CDR3 contains 14 residues. Germline CDR1 reads KGHSH; CDR2 reads LQKENI. The DNA for the CDR3 is TGTGCCAGCTCACCACCCCAGGGGAACAATGAGCAGTTCTTC. Its translation is CASSPPQGNNEQFF.

The chain recombines TRBV5-6 with TRBJ2-1; the match to TRBD1 covers 7 bases. J gave up 0 bases and V 1 base, and 4 bases lay outside the gene matches. The germline CDR1 and CDR2 sequences are SGHDT and YYEEEE. The CDR3 has 16 residues. This CDR3 reads CASSLPRGSSYNEQFF. The CDR3 nucleotides read TGTGCCAGCAGCTTGCCCAGGGGGAGCTCCTACAATGAGCAGTTCTTC.

This rearrangement joins TRBV5-1 to TRBJ2-7; D not certain. Germline-derived CDR1 and CDR2 are SGHRS and YFSETQ. The CDR3 loop spans 14 amino acids. V lost 1 base to trimming and J lost 4 bases, with 12 bases between them. CDR3 bases: TGCGCCAGCAGCTTGTCGGGCGGCAGATACGAGCAGTACTTC. Protein: CASSLSGGRYEQYF.

The chain uses TRBV10-1 and TRBJ2-2; 7 bases agree with TRBD2. V was pared by 2 bases and J by 8 bases, with 2 bases of the junction left unmatched. The CDR3 has 13 amino acids. In germline, CDR1 is WNHNN, CDR2 SYGVQD (reference sequence). In DNA form, the CDR3 reads TGCGCCAGCAGTGAGCCGGGGGGAGGGGAGCTGTTTTTT. It encodes CASSEPGGGELFF.

The chain links TRBV7-2 to TRBJ1-5; D gene uncertain. V was trimmed by 2 bases and J by 0 bases, leaving 8 bases between them. The CDR3 runs 15 residues. The germline V gene encodes CDR1 SGHTA and CDR2 FQGNSA. The CDR3 region has the DNA TGTGCCAGCAGCTTATTACCAGCTAGCAATCAGCCCCAGCATTTT. Its translation is CASSLLPASNQPQHF.

The rearrangement joins TRBV18 to TRBJ2-5; the D gene is possibly TRBD2 (5 bases). Germline CDR1 is KGHSH and CDR2 is LQKENI. V was shortened by 5 bases and J by 1 base, with 8 bases between the two germline ends. The CDR3 totals 13 residues. DNA of the CDR3: TGTGCCAGCTCATCGGGGATCCAAGAGACCCAGTACTTC. Residues: CASSSGIQETQYF.